This record looks at one TCR beta chain sequence and its context. Its antigen is unidentified. The sample is drawn from a study of shared clonotypes between healthy human individuals. Study-wide findings and caveats: Expectations were that clonotype sharing among donors would be affected by sequencing depth.

Germline CDR1 reads SQVTM; CDR2 reads ANQGSEA. V shed 6 bases and J shed 0 bases, with 11 bases lying between them. The CDR3 is 13 residues long. CD45RA+ naive and CD45RA-negative memory subsets were separated from CD4+ cells. TCRdb's table, derived via immunoSEQ multiplex PCR, lists solely in-frame clones and lacks some. The data show some 580,000 clones, 97% seen once. This chain connects TRBV29-1 to TRBJ1-1, with unresolved D. The clonotype comes from a woman in her thirties in good health. Specimen: naive CD4+ T cells sorted from blood. Stated subset: CD45RA+ positively selected. This chain's CDR3 is CSVRGRLNTEAFF. DNA for the CDR3: TGCAGCGTGAGAGGTAGATTGAACACTGAAGCTTTCTTT. Full variable domain (missing parts from reference TRBV29-1 and TRBJ1-1): SAVISQKPSRDICQRGTSLTIQCQVDSQVTMMFWYRQQPGQSLTLIATANQGSEATYESGFVIDKFPISRPNLTFSTLTVSNMSPEDSSIYLCSVRGRLNTEAFFGQGTRLTVV.